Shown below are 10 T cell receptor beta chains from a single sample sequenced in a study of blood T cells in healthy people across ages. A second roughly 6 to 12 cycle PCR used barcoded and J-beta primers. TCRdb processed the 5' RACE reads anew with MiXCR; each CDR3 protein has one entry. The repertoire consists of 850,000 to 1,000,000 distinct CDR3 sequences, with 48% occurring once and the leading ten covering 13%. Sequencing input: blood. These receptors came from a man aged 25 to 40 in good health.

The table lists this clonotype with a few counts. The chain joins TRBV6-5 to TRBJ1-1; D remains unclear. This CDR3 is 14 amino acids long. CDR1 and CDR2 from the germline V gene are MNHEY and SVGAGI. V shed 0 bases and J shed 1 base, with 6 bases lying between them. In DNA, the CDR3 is TGTGCCAGCAGTTACTCGACTCAGAACACTGAAGCTTTCTTT. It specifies CASSYSTQNTEAFF.

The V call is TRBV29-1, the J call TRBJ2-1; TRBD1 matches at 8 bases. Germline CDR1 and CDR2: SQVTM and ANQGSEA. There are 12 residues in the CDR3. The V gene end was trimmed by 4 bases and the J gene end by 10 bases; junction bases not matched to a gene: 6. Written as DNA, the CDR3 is TGCAGCGTTGTCAGGGGGCCGATAGAGCAGTTCTTC. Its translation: CSVVRGPIEQFF.

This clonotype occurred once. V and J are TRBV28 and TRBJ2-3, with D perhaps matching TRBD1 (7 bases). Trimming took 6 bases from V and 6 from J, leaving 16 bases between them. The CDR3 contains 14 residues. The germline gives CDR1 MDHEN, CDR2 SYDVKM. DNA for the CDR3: TGTGCCAGCAGCCAGGGGGGATTTGACGATACGCAGTATTTT. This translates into CASSQGGFDDTQYF.

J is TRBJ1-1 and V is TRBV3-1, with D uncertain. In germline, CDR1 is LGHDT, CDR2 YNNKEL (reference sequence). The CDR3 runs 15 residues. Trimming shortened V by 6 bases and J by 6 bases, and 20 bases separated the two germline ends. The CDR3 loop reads CASSFYHPLHAEAFF. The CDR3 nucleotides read TGTGCCAGCAGTTTTTACCACCCGCTCCACGCTGAAGCTTTCTTT.

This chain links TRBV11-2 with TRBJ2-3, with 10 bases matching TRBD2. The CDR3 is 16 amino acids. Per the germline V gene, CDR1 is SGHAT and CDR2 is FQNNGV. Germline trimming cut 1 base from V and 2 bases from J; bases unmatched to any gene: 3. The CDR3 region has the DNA TGTGCCAGCAGCTTAGTAGCGGGGGGATACACAGATACGCAGTATTTT. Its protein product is CASSLVAGGYTDTQYF.

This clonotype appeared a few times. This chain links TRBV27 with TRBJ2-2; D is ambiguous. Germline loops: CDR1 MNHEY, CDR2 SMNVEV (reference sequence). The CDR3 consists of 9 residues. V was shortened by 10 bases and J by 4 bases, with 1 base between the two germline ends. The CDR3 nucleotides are TGTGCCATCACCGGGGAGCTGTTTTTT. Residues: CAITGELFF.

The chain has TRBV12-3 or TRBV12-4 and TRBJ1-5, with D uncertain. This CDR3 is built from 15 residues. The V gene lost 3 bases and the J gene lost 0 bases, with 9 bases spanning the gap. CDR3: CASSLGGLSNQPQHF. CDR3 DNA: TGTGCCAGCAGTTTGGGCGGCCTTAGCAATCAGCCCCAGCATTTT.

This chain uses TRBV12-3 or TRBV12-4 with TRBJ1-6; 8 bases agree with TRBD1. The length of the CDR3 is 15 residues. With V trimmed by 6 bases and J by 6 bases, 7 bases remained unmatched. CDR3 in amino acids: CASRLGTGVNSPLHF. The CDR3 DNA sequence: TGTGCCAGCAGACTGGGGACAGGAGTTAATTCACCCCTCCACTTT.

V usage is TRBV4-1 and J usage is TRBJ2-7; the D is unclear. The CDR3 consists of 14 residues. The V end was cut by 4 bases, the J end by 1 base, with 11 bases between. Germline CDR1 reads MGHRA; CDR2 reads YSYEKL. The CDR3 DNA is TGCGCCAGCAGCCCAAACCTCCAGTCCTACGAGCAGTACTTC. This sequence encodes CASSPNLQSYEQYF.

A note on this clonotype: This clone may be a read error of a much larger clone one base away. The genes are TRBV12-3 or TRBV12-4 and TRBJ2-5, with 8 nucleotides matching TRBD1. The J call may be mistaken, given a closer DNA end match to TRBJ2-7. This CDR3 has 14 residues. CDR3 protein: CASSVAGTGSEQYF. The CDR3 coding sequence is TGTGCCAGCAGTGTCGCCGGGACAGGTTCCGAGCAGTACTTC.